These 21 T cell receptor beta chains came from one sample sequenced in a study of lymphopenia after photon versus proton radiotherapy. Using immunoSEQ multiplex PCR, the repertoire was profiled, and TCRdb retains in-frame clones only, with some absent. The table includes tens of thousands of clones, around four fifths detected once. Sample: peripheral blood, taken from a patient treated with proton-based radiotherapy. The receptors were gathered from a man aged 55-75 years with pancreatic cancer.

This chain links TRBV7-2 with TRBJ1-2, with 8 bases aligning to TRBD1. V was clipped by 5 bases and J by 1 base; unmatched bases: 9. The CDR3 runs to 16 residues. The germline V gene encodes CDR1 SGHTA and CDR2 FQGNSA. The CDR3 DNA follows: TGTGCCAGCAGCCCGGGACAGGCGGGATTTAACTATGGCTACACCTTC. Residues: CASSPGQAGFNYGYTF.

The gene calls are TRBV29-1 and TRBJ1-1; 7 bases line up with TRBD1. CDR1 is SQVTM and CDR2 is ANQGSEA in the germline V gene. The junction had 9 bases not matched to a gene; V was cut back by 7 bases and J by 1 base. There are 14 residues in the CDR3. The CDR3 is CSAITGTANTEAFF. As DNA, the CDR3 is TGCAGCGCCATTACCGGGACAGCGAACACTGAAGCTTTCTTT.

The gene calls are TRBV9 and TRBJ2-2; D is unresolved. The CDR3 extends over 15 amino acids. V was cut by 2 bases and J by 2 bases, with 10 bases left in between. Per germline, CDR1 SGDLS and CDR2 YYNGEE. CDR3 region: CASSVATGNTGELFF. CDR3 sequence (DNA): TGTGCCAGCAGCGTTGCGACGGGTAACACCGGGGAGCTGTTTTTT.

The J gene is TRBJ2-4, the V gene TRBV4-2, with 8 positions matching TRBD1. Germline V lookup: CDR1 LGHNA, CDR2 YNFKEQ. The junction had 5 bases not matched to a gene; V was cut back by 1 base and J by 3 bases. The CDR3 length is 16 residues. The CDR3 region has the DNA TGTGCCAGCAGCCAAGGCACCGGGACAGGCAAAAACATTCAGTACTTC. It codes for CASSQGTGTGKNIQYF.

This rearrangement joins TRBV5-6 to TRBJ1-1; D remains ambiguous. V lost 0 bases, J lost 11 bases, and 17 bases lay in between. The CDR3 covers 14 residues. Per germline, CDR1 SGHDT and CDR2 YYEEEE. CDR3 loop: CASSLGQVYLGAFF. CDR3 nucleotides: TGTGCCAGCAGCTTGGGCCAGGTCTACTTGGGGGCTTTCTTT.

The table lists this clone with a few counts. The chain links TRBV7-2 to TRBJ1-5, with D perhaps matching TRBD1 (5 bases). Germline CDR1 SGHTA, CDR2 FQGNSA. Trimming took off 3 bases at V and 5 bases at J, with 8 bases between the two ends. CDR3 length equals 13 residues. The DNA for the CDR3 is TGTGCCAGCAGCTTTGGGGCGGATCAGCCCCAGCATTTT. It specifies CASSFGADQPQHF.

This chain connects TRBV6-1 to TRBJ2-7, with no clear D. Between the trimmed V and J ends, which lost 0 bases and 0 bases, there was a span of 9 bases. In germline, CDR1 is MNHNS, CDR2 SASEGT. This CDR3 spans 15 amino acids. The CDR3 spells CASSEAKGFSYEQYF. In nucleotides, the CDR3 is TGTGCCAGCAGTGAAGCAAAGGGTTTCTCCTACGAGCAGTACTTC.

The CDR3 here is CASSLGGTSNHEQFF. CDR3 coding DNA: TGCGCCAGCAGCTTGGGGGGTACTAGCAACCATGAGCAGTTCTTC. This chain links TRBV5-1 with TRBJ2-1; D might be TRBD2 (6 bases). The CDR3 covers 15 residues. The V end was cut by 0 bases, the J end by 8 bases, with 15 bases between. Germline lookup yields CDR1 SGHRS and CDR2 YFSETQ.

J is TRBJ2-1 and V is TRBV5-1; D unclear. CDR1 is SGHRS, CDR2 YFSETQ, per germline. The CDR3 spans 13 residues. With 0 bases removed from V and 3 bases from J, the gap between germline ends came to 4 bases. The CDR3 loop is CASSLEVYNEQFF. As DNA, the CDR3 is TGCGCCAGCAGCTTGGAGGTCTACAATGAGCAGTTCTTC.

The chain is built from TRBV29-1 and TRBJ2-5; the match to TRBD1 covers 10 bases. Germline V gene data show CDR1 as SQVTM and CDR2 as ANQGSEA. Trimming took 5 bases from V and 2 from J; bases not matched to a gene: 5. The CDR3 has 14 amino acids. CDR3 DNA: TGCAGCGTTCCCGGGACAGGGGTACAAGAGACCCAGTACTTC. Protein sequence: CSVPGTGVQETQYF. Looking up the rest from reference TRBV29-1 and TRBJ2-5 gives the full variable domain: SAVISQKPSRDICQRGTSLTIQCQVDSQVTMMFWYRQQPGQSLTLIATANQGSEATYESGFVIDKFPISRPNLTFSTLTVSNMSPEDSSIYLCSVPGTGVQETQYFGPGTRLLVL.

For the CDR3, the DNA is TGTGCCAGTGCACAGGGTGGGAGCTCCTACGAGCAGTACTTC. It codes for CASAQGGSSYEQYF. The gene calls are TRBV28 and TRBJ2-7, with TRBD1 as a possible D gene (6 bases). The CDR3 is made up of 14 amino acids. The germline CDR1 and CDR2 sequences are MDHEN and SYDVKM. Trimming cost V 9 bases and J 0 bases, with 15 bases left between them.

This sequence joins TRBV7-2 and TRBJ1-5, with D unclear. The CDR3 covers 16 residues. V lost 1 base, J lost 2 bases, and 12 bases lay in between. CDR1 is SGHTA, CDR2 FQGNSA, per germline. The CDR3 DNA sequence: TGTGCCAGCAGCTTAGTCGGGCGTAACGGCAATCAGCCCCAGCATTTT. Translating gives CASSLVGRNGNQPQHF.

This clone was observed a handful of times. The rearrangement links TRBV2 to TRBJ1-5; D not certain. CDR3 length equals 16 residues. From germline, CDR1 is SNHLY and CDR2 FYNNEI. V shed 3 bases and J shed 0 bases, with 12 bases lying between them. Written as DNA, the CDR3 is TGTGCCAGCAGTGATCCCTTGGGTTTTAGCAATCAGCCCCAGCATTTT. Translating it yields CASSDPLGFSNQPQHF. The full variable domain, rest sourced from reference TRBV2 and TRBJ1-5, is EPEVTQTPSHQVTQMGQEVILRCVPISNHLYFYWYRQILGQKVEFLVSFYNNEISEKSEIFDDQFSVERPDGSNFTLKIRSTKLEDSAMYFCASSDPLGFSNQPQHFGDGTRLSIL.

The V gene is TRBV4-2, the J gene TRBJ2-5; 9 bases line up with TRBD2. CDR1 and CDR2 from the germline V gene are LGHNA and YNFKEQ. J lost 2 bases, V lost 1 base, and 11 bases had no gene match. The CDR3 has 18 amino acids. The CDR3 DNA is TGTGCCAGCAGCCAAGCCAGAGGGGGTAGCGGGAGTCAAGAGACCCAGTACTTC. Its protein is CASSQARGGSGSQETQYF.

On this clone itself: Other DNA sequences in this specimen translate into the identical CDR3. The chain employs TRBV5-6 and TRBJ2-3; TRBD1 agrees at 7 bases. The CDR3 has 17 residues. Germline values: CDR1 SGHDT, CDR2 YYEEEE. V dropped 0 bases and J dropped 3; count of bases not matched to a gene: 10. The CDR3 loop reads CASSLVGGRQGTDTQYF. CDR3 in DNA: TGTGCCAGCAGCTTGGTCGGTGGGAGACAGGGTACAGATACGCAGTATTTT.

The J gene is TRBJ2-3, the V gene TRBV4-1; the D gene is possibly TRBD2 (5 bases). The germline CDR1 and CDR2 sequences are MGHRA and YSYEKL. This CDR3 contains 12 residues. Trimming removed 4 bases at V and 6 bases at J, with 8 bases between. The CDR3 DNA sequence: TGCGCCAGCAGCCGAGGCGGGGATACGCAGTATTTT. Its protein product is CASSRGGDTQYF.

This chain joins TRBV18 and TRBJ2-7; D is uncertain. The CDR3 is 15 amino acids. Germline lookup yields CDR1 KGHSH and CDR2 LQKENI. The V end lost 3 bases, the J end lost 6 bases, and 18 bases lay between the germline ends. This CDR3 is CASSPPWGSEGEQYF. For the CDR3, the DNA is TGTGCCAGCTCACCTCCTTGGGGATCGGAAGGCGAGCAGTACTTC.

The V call is TRBV27, the J call TRBJ2-7, with 10 bases fitting TRBD2. The trim removed 7 bases at V and 1 base at J, leaving 7 bases unmatched. CDR1 is MNHEY and CDR2 is SMNVEV in the germline V gene (reference sequence). This CDR3 comprises 15 residues. The CDR3 loop is CASKRLAGPSYEQYF. The CDR3 DNA is TGTGCCAGCAAGCGACTAGCGGGCCCTTCCTACGAGCAGTACTTC.

Here the CDR3 reads CASSLEGTVLETQYF. DNA for the CDR3: TGCGCCAGCAGCTTGGAAGGGACGGTACTAGAGACCCAGTACTTC. J is TRBJ2-5 and V is TRBV5-1; D assignment may be TRBD1 or TRBD2 (5 bases each). Trimming shortened V by 0 bases and J by 4 bases, and 13 bases separated the two germline ends. The germline CDR1 and CDR2 sequences are SGHRS and YFSETQ. CDR3 length equals 15 residues. Full variable domain (remainder filled in from reference TRBV5-1 and TRBJ2-5): KAGVTQTPRYLIKTRGQQVTLSCSPISGHRSVSWYQQTPGQGLQFLFEYFSETQRNKGNFPGRFSGRQFSNSRSEMNVSTLELGDSALYLCASSLEGTVLETQYFGPGTRLLVL.

This clone was found a few times. V and J are TRBV7-6 and TRBJ2-1, with TRBD2 matching over 12 bases. Trimming at V came to 6 bases and at J to 7 bases, leaving 7 bases not matched to a gene. The CDR3 covers 15 residues. CDR1 and CDR2 from the germline V gene are SGHVS and FNYEAQ. Here the CDR3 DNA reads TGTGCCAGCAGTTATACAGGGACTAGCGGGAATGAGCAGTTCTTC. This encodes CASSYTGTSGNEQFF.

The genes are TRBV27 and TRBJ2-7; D may be TRBD2 (5 bases). Germline loops: CDR1 MNHEY, CDR2 SMNVEV (reference sequence). With 5 bases removed from V and 3 bases from J, the gap between germline ends came to 14 bases. The CDR3 covers 14 residues. CDR3 residues: CASSPNGRGYEQYF. The CDR3 DNA reads as TGTGCCAGCAGTCCAAATGGCCGGGGCTACGAGCAGTACTTC.